The clone carrying this T cell receptor (beta chain) was counted once. These data come from a study of blood T cell repertoires in COVID-19. Study as a whole: COVID-19 samples, acute and convalescent, were from the United States, Italy and Spain.

The method was immunoSEQ multiplex PCR; TCRdb's version includes in-frame clones alone and lacks a portion of them. There are fewer than 150,000 clones in the sample; more than 75% occur only once, and around 3.6% lies in the top ten. The CDR3 sequence is 13 residues long. The germline V gene encodes CDR1 ENHRY and CDR2 SYGVKD. Trimming pared 7 bases from V and 3 bases from J, leaving 12 bases between. The sequence was collected from a woman aged 60-70 years with acute or convalescent COVID-19. The V call is TRBV10-3, the J call TRBJ1-1; no clear D gene. Sequencing used peripheral blood. Here the CDR3 reads CAITGQRDTEAFF. The CDR3 DNA reads as TGTGCCATCACCGGCCAACGGGACACTGAAGCTTTCTTT.